This T cell receptor (beta chain) was captured in a study of human T cells and chemical hapten exposure. Study-level background: TCR yields differed between samples (mainly from small differences in pooled library volume).

The CDR3 spans 15 residues. Germline V gene sequence: CDR1 LGHNA, CDR2 YNFKEQ. Unmatched junction bases numbered 6, after V lost 1 base and J lost 5 bases. Time point of the sample: patch test 1, 2 weeks after DPC sensitization. Described treatment: therapeutic diphenylcyclopropenone sensitization with weekly scalp DPC. Alopecia patients, 18 to 70 years old and DPC-suitable, served as donors. Total RNA came from unfractionated whole blood. This clonotype was seen a few times. Per the original data handling: From roughly 23,000 to 700,000 TCRs were found per sample, with a median of about 100,000. From the RACE reads, TCRdb called clonotypes with MiXCR, one entry per CDR3 protein. For this entry, the V and J calls and clone size follow TCRdb and not the study's own pipeline. The sample includes 65,000 to 85,000 distinct CDR3 sequences, about 9.3% of them seen just once.

This clonotype originated in a woman between 45 and 65 years old with alopecia areata. Some clones in this sample may be carry-over from other donors' samples. This specimen was whole blood, taken in connection with sensitization to the hapten diphenylcyclopropenone (DPC). The rearrangement uses TRBV4-2 and TRBJ2-5; 8 bases match TRBD1. The CDR3 nucleotides are TGTGCCAGCAGCCAAGGTCGGACAGGGACGGAGACCCAGTACTTC. It specifies CASSQGRTGTETQYF.